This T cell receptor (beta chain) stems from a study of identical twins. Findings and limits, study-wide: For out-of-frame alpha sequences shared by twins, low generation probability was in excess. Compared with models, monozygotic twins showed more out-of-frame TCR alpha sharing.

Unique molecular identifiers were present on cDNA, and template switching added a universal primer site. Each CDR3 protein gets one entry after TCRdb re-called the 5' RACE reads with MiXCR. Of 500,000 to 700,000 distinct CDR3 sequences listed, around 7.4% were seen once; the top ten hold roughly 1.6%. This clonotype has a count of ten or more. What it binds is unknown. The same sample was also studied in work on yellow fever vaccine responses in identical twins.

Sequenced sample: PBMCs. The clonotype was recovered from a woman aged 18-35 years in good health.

CDR3 bases: TGCGCCAGCAGACCGACAGTCTCTGGAAACACCATATATTTT. This translates into CASRPTVSGNTIYF. This chain joins TRBV5-1 and TRBJ1-3; a weak D match, TRBD1 (5 bases). The CDR3 is made up of 14 amino acids. Germline values: CDR1 SGHRS, CDR2 YFSETQ. V shed 5 bases and J shed 0 bases, with 9 bases lying between them. Combining the CDR3 with reference TRBV5-1 and TRBJ1-3 gives the whole variable domain KAGVTQTPRYLIKTRGQQVTLSCSPISGHRSVSWYQQTPGQGLQFLFEYFSETQRNKGNFPGRFSGRQFSNSRSEMNVSTLELGDSALYLCASRPTVSGNTIYFGEGSWLTVV.